This paragraph covers one T cell receptor (beta chain) sequence. Germline assignment: CDR1 SEHNR and CDR2 FQNEAQ (reference sequence). This CDR3 has 14 amino acids. V gave up 5 bases and J gave up 3 bases, with 14 bases separating them. CD45RO-negative cells were positively selected for CCR7, leaving out terminally differentiated effector memory CD45RA+ cells. Clones were sequenced by immunoSEQ multiplex PCR, and TCRdb holds only the in-frame ones, with some missing. Of hundreds of thousands of clones in the sample, about 96% are singletons; the top ten hold more than 0.085%. The data were taken from a study of shared clonotypes between healthy human individuals.

J is TRBJ2-7 and V is TRBV7-9; D is perhaps TRBD2 (6 bases). The TCR comes from a woman younger than 45 in good health. The material sequenced was naive CD8+ T cells sorted from blood. CDR3 coding DNA: TGTGCCAGCAGCCACCTGGCCGGGGGCTACGAGCAGTACTTC. Translated, it gives CASSHLAGGYEQYF.